This T cell receptor beta chain is drawn from a study of T cell responses to AZD1222 COVID-19 vaccine. Across the whole study: Samples with a second dose at about 4 or about 12 weeks were pooled together.

Study-level findings and limits: Spike-specific TCR breadth and depth grew following two AZD1222 doses. Clonal diversity was possibly underestimated, and white British individuals and females predominated among donors. Close to half of spike-specific TCRs reportedly recognize unmutated variant regions.

Only in-frame clones appear in the TCRdb table, and some are missing; sequencing was by immunoSEQ multiplex PCR. The sample holds 150,000 to 180,000 clones, about 85% seen once. The V gene lost 2 bases and the J gene lost 2 bases, with 9 bases spanning the gap. Germline-derived CDR1 and CDR2 are MNHNS and SASEGT. The CDR3 runs to 14 residues. On this clone: Its matching antigen is unknown.

The sequences come from peripheral blood, collected on day 0 of AZD1222 vaccination. The clonotype originates from an adult in good health. The gene calls are TRBV6-1 and TRBJ2-5, with D unresolved. Here the CDR3 reads CASSELNRQETQYF. The CDR3 DNA reads TGTGCCAGCAGTGAATTGAACAGACAAGAGACCCAGTACTTC.